The 9 T cell receptor beta chains below were found in one sample sequenced in a study of early T cells in non-severe SARS-CoV-2 infection. One entry per CDR3 protein, called by TCRdb with MiXCR from the 5' RACE reads. Among tens of thousands of distinct CDR3 sequences listed, under 10% were seen once. What was sequenced was whole blood. These receptors all come from an adult who was a healthcare worker with PCR-confirmed SARS-CoV-2 infection or an uninfected control (not recorded which).

The J gene is TRBJ2-1, the V gene TRBV20-1; the match to TRBD2 covers 8 bases. This CDR3 contains 14 residues. The germline gives CDR1 DFQATT, CDR2 SNEGSKA (reference sequence). Losses at the gene ends were 6 bases for V and 6 bases for J; bases not matched to a gene: 10. CDR3 coding DNA: TGCAGTGCCCAGAGCGGGAGCGGCACCAATGAGCAGTTCTTC. This sequence encodes CSAQSGSGTNEQFF.

This clonotype rates as medium-sized. The chain combines TRBV24-1 with TRBJ2-1; tentative D call: TRBD2 (6 bases). The V gene's germline CDR1 is KGHDR and CDR2 SFDVKD. V lost 9 bases and J 4 bases, leaving 6 bases between the germline ends. The CDR3 length is 11 residues. CDR3 region: CATGGYNEQFF. CDR3 sequence (DNA): TGTGCCACCGGGGGGTACAATGAGCAGTTCTTC.

This sequence joins TRBV6-5 and TRBJ1-1, with TRBD1 identical over 7 bases. Germline V gene lookup returns CDR1 MNHEY and CDR2 SVGAGI. The CDR3 contains 13 residues. The V gene end was trimmed by 2 bases and the J gene end by 10 bases; junction bases not matched to a gene: 7. The CDR3 DNA sequence: TGTGCCAGCAGTTACGACAGGGTTGAAGTAGCTTTCTTT. This encodes CASSYDRVEVAFF.

The chain recombines TRBV6-5 with TRBJ2-5; 13 bases align to TRBD2. The CDR3 has 17 residues. Trimming removed 4 bases from V and 5 bases from J; junction bases left unmatched: 10. The V gene's germline CDR1 is MNHEY and CDR2 SVGAGI. CDR3 residues: CASSSGTSGRAVETQYF. The CDR3 DNA follows: TGTGCCAGCAGTTCCGGAACTAGCGGGAGGGCCGTTGAGACCCAGTACTTC.

This clonotype has only a few counts. The chain joins TRBV27 to TRBJ2-5; TRBD1 agrees at 8 bases. V shed 6 bases, J shed 1 base, and the junction held 4 bases outside the gene matches. In germline, CDR1 is MNHEY, CDR2 SMNVEV (reference sequence). The CDR3 runs to 14 residues. CDR3 DNA sequence: TGTGCCAGCAGCGACAGGGGTCCCCAAGAGACCCAGTACTTC. This encodes CASSDRGPQETQYF.

As for this clonotype: A read error may explain this, as a much larger clone is one base away. This chain joins TRBV20-1 and TRBJ1-2; the D is unclear. Germline V gives CDR1 DFQATT, CDR2 SNEGSKA (reference sequence). The CDR3 totals 13 residues. The CDR3 sequence: CIPYRTPNYGYTF. The CDR3 coding sequence is TGCATTCCTTACCGGACTCCTAACTATGGCTACACCTTC.

This clonotype appeared a few times. The chain uses TRBV27 and TRBJ2-7; TRBD1 matches at 10 bases. The CDR3 has 15 amino acids. Unmatched junction bases numbered 6, after V lost 6 bases and J lost 1 base. Germline assignment: CDR1 MNHEY and CDR2 SMNVEV (reference sequence). DNA of the CDR3: TGTGCCAGCAGAATGACAGGGGGCAATTCCTACGAGCAGTACTTC. Its protein product is CASRMTGGNSYEQYF.

Details on this clonotype: At one boundary the junction diverges from the germline segment, which might be a read error. V is TRBV6-6 and J is TRBJ2-3, with 7 bases fitting TRBD2. Germline V gene sequence: CDR1 MNHNY, CDR2 SVGAGI (reference sequence). The CDR3 length is 15 residues. CDR3 nucleotide sequence: TGTGCCAGCAGTTACCTTACTAGCGTCACAGTTACGCAGTATTTT. Translation: CASSYLTSVTVTQYF.

This clonotype was counted many times. This chain joins TRBV12-3 or TRBV12-4 and TRBJ2-6; D remains ambiguous. The CDR3 runs 14 residues. V was shortened by 7 bases and J by 0 bases, with 7 bases between the two germline ends. The chain's CDR3 is CASTRNSGANVLTF. The DNA for the CDR3 is TGTGCCAGCACCCGGAACTCTGGGGCCAACGTCCTGACTTTC.